This T cell receptor beta chain was obtained from a study of cytotoxic CD8 clonotypes in ibrutinib-treated CLL. Study results and limitations: The study found public clonotypes uncommon, contracting or stable on treatment. Higher clonality was seen at ibrutinib response and a return toward baseline at progression.

Depths of 1 in 200,000 to 1 in 1 million T cells were the sequencing target. Profiled with immunoSEQ multiplex PCR; TCRdb holds only in-frame clones, not every one. The sample shows around 150,000 clones, nearly 90% of them seen only once. The junction had 6 bases not matched to a gene; V was cut back by 4 bases and J by 7 bases. In germline, CDR1 is SGHVS, CDR2 FNYEAQ. The CDR3 contains 15 residues. Remarks on this clone: The antigen is unknown.

The TCR beta libraries used approximately 2 micrograms of genomic DNA that came from cryopreserved PBMCs. Source: PBMCs, taken at disease progression, from a patient treated with ibrutinib. This chain joins TRBV7-6 and TRBJ2-2, with TRBD2 matching over 10 bases. This receptor was identified in a human donor with chronic lymphocytic leukemia. The CDR3 nucleotides are TGTGCCAGCAGCTCTCTAGCGGGAGTTGTCGGGGAGCTGTTTTTT. Residues: CASSSLAGVVGELFF.